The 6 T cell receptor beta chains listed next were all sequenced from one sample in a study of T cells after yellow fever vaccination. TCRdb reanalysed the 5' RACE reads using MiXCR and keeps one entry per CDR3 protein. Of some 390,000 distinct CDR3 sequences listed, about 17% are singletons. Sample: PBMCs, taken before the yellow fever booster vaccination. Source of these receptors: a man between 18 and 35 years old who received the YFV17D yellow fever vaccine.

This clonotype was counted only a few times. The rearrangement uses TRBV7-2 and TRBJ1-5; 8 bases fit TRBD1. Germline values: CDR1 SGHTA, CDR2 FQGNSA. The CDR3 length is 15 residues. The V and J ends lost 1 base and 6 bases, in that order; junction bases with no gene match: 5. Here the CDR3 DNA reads TGTGCCAGCAGCTTAGGGCCAGGGGGCGGTCAGCCCCAGCATTTT. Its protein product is CASSLGPGGGQPQHF.

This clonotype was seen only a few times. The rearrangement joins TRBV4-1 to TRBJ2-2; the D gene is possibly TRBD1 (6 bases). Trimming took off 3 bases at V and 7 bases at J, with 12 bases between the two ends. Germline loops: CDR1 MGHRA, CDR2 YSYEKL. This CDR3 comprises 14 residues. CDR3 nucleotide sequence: TGCGCCAGCAGCCACTACCAGGGGAGCGGGGAGCTGTTTTTT. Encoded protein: CASSHYQGSGELFF.

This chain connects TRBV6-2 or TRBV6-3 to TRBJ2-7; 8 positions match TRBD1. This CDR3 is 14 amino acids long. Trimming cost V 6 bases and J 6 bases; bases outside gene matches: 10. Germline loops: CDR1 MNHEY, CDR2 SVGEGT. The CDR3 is CASSPWTGLTEQYF. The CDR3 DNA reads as TGTGCCAGCAGCCCCTGGACAGGGTTGACCGAGCAGTACTTC.

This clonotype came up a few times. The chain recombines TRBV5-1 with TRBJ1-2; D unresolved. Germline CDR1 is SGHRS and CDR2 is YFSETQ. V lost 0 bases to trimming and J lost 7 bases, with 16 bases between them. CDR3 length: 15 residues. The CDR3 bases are TGCGCCAGCAGCTTGGCGGCGTGGCTGGCCAGTGGCTACACCTTC. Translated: CASSLAAWLASGYTF.

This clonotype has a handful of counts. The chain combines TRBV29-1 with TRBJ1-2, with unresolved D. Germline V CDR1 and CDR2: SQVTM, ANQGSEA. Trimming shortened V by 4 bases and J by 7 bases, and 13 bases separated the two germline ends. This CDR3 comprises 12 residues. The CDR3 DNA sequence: TGCAGCGTTGTATCATCTCGGGGTGGCTACACCTTC. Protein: CSVVSSRGGYTF. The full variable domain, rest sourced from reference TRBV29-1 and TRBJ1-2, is SAVISQKPSRDICQRGTSLTIQCQVDSQVTMMFWYRQQPGQSLTLIATANQGSEATYESGFVIDKFPISRPNLTFSTLTVSNMSPEDSSIYLCSVVSSRGGYTFGSGTRLTVV.

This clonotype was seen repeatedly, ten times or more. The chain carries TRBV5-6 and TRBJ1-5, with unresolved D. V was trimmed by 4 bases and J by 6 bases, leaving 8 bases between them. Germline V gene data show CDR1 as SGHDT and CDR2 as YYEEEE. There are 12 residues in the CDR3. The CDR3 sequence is CASSTTSQPQHF. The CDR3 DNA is TGTGCCAGCAGCACAACGAGTCAGCCCCAGCATTTT.